This passage covers 20 T cell receptor beta chains from one sample sequenced in a study of OX40 agonist ivuxolimab in advanced cancers. Profiling relied on immunoSEQ multiplex PCR, and the TCRdb table lists in-frame clones only, not all of them. The top ten hold 5% of the sample, which has around 70,000 clones, around 80% seen once. The sequences come from CD4+ or CD8+ T cells sorted from blood, collected in a trial of the OX40 agonist ivuxolimab. These receptors all come from an adult with an advanced solid tumor such as melanoma, head and neck, liver or kidney cancer.

The chain combines TRBV10-3 with TRBJ1-1; D gene uncertain. The CDR3 totals 13 residues. The germline CDR1 and CDR2 sequences are ENHRY and SYGVKD. V shed 4 bases and J shed 4 bases, with 10 bases lying between them. CDR3 in amino acids: CAISGRGGTEAFF. The CDR3 nucleotides are TGTGCCATCAGTGGGCGAGGTGGCACTGAAGCTTTCTTT.

The chain has TRBV2 and TRBJ2-3; D remains unclear. The CDR3 totals 13 residues. V was trimmed by 3 bases and J by 2 bases, leaving 6 bases between them. The V gene's germline CDR1 is SNHLY and CDR2 FYNNEI. The CDR3 spells CASSDRYTDTQYF. The DNA for the CDR3 is TGTGCCAGCAGTGACAGATACACAGATACGCAGTATTTT.

V usage is TRBV6-4 and J usage is TRBJ1-2; 7 bases agree with TRBD1. The CDR3 has 14 residues. Germline assignment: CDR1 MRHNA and CDR2 SNTAGT. V shed 5 bases and J 1 base; nucleotides not matched to a gene: 4. Here the CDR3 reads CASSPDRSNYGYTF. The CDR3 DNA follows: TGTGCCAGCAGTCCGGACAGGAGTAACTATGGCTACACCTTC.

V and J are TRBV5-5 and TRBJ1-5; D unclear. Trimming cost V 4 bases and J 4 bases, with 12 bases left between them. Germline V gene sequence: CDR1 SGHKS, CDR2 YYEKEE (reference sequence). This CDR3 contains 14 residues. CDR3 DNA: TGTGCCAGCAGCCCGGATGCCTTTAATCAGCCCCAGCATTTT. Translating it yields CASSPDAFNQPQHF.

V gene TRBV20-1 combines with J gene TRBJ2-5; D is uncertain. The germline V gene encodes CDR1 DFQATT and CDR2 SNEGSKA (reference sequence). The V and J ends lost 4 bases and 7 bases respectively, with 10 bases between them. The CDR3 consists of 11 residues. CDR3 loop: CSAKESPTQYF. The DNA for the CDR3 is TGCAGTGCTAAAGAGTCCCCGACCCAGTACTTC.

A few counts support this clone. V and J are TRBV7-2 and TRBJ2-5; 9 bases align to TRBD1. CDR1 is SGHTA, CDR2 FQGNSA, per germline. This CDR3 has 17 amino acids. Losses at the gene ends were 3 bases for V and 5 bases for J; bases not matched to a gene: 13. As DNA, the CDR3 is TGTGCCAGCAGCTTGGGGCTCTTGACAGGGGGTGCGGAGACCCAGTACTTC. Translating it yields CASSLGLLTGGAETQYF.

The genes are TRBV6-1 and TRBJ2-4; D gene ambiguous. V dropped 0 bases and J dropped 0 bases, with 9 bases sitting between them. Germline CDR1 MNHNS, CDR2 SASEGT. CDR3 length equals 16 residues. The CDR3 reads CASSEAQHLAKNIQYF. As DNA, the CDR3 is TGTGCCAGCAGTGAAGCACAACACCTAGCCAAAAACATTCAGTACTTC.

V is TRBV25-1 and J is TRBJ1-1; D not resolved. This CDR3 region has 13 residues. Trimming shortened V by 3 bases and J by 4 bases, and 9 bases separated the two germline ends. CDR1 and CDR2 (germline): MGHDK, SYGVNS. The chain's CDR3 is CASSEAEVTEAFF. CDR3 nucleotide sequence: TGTGCCAGCAGTGAGGCGGAGGTCACTGAAGCTTTCTTT.

The V call is TRBV10-3, the J call TRBJ1-2, with 7 bases fitting TRBD1. The CDR3 covers 13 residues. Germline loops: CDR1 ENHRY, CDR2 SYGVKD. V was clipped by 8 bases and J by 6 bases; unmatched bases: 9. The CDR3 DNA follows: TGTGCCATCGGGTACAGGGGAGGCGATGGCTACACCTTC. This codes for CAIGYRGGDGYTF.

This chain uses TRBV2 with TRBJ2-2; 8 nucleotides align to TRBD1. Germline lookup yields CDR1 SNHLY and CDR2 FYNNEI. The ends lost 6 bases at V and 1 base at J; junction bases unmatched: 4. This CDR3 region has 15 residues. The CDR3 is CASRQQGGNTGELFF. CDR3 DNA sequence: TGTGCCAGCAGGCAACAGGGGGGGAACACCGGGGAGCTGTTTTTT.

There are a few counts of this clone. The chain links TRBV21-1 to TRBJ1-3; no check of the table's D call, TRBD1, against the DNA was made. TRBV21-1 is shown as a pseudogene. This CDR3 contains 16 residues. The CDR3 bases are TGTGCCAGCAGCAAAGTTGGCTTCCCCTCTGGAAACACCATATATTTT. Its protein product is CASSKVGFPSGNTIYF.

The CDR3 spells CSVEWTVEAFF. CDR3 in DNA: TGCAGCGTTGAATGGACTGTTGAAGCTTTCTTT. V usage is TRBV29-1 and J usage is TRBJ1-1; no firm D call. Trimming took off 2 bases at V and 7 bases at J, with 8 bases between the two ends. The germline V gene encodes CDR1 SQVTM and CDR2 ANQGSEA. This CDR3 is 11 amino acids long.

The V gene is TRBV6-6, the J gene TRBJ1-5; the match to TRBD1 covers 8 bases. The CDR3 is 15 amino acids. Germline V CDR1 and CDR2: MNHNY, SVGAGI (reference sequence). Trimming removed 0 bases from V and 4 bases from J; junction bases left unmatched: 2. The CDR3 reads CASSYSRDRNQPQHF. The CDR3 region has the DNA TGTGCCAGCAGTTACTCGAGGGACAGGAATCAGCCCCAGCATTTT.

This clone was observed at least ten times. The chain links TRBV4-1 to TRBJ2-3; D is uncertain. Trimming shortened V by 1 base and J by 4 bases, and 6 bases separated the two germline ends. Germline V gene lookup returns CDR1 MGHRA and CDR2 YSYEKL. CDR3 length: 13 residues. CDR3 in amino acids: CASSQGSADTQYF. The CDR3 DNA is TGCGCCAGCAGCCAAGGGTCAGCAGATACGCAGTATTTT.

This clone appeared a few times. The V gene is TRBV13, the J gene TRBJ2-7, with 15 bases identical to TRBD2. Germline V gene sequence: CDR1 PRHDT, CDR2 FYEKMQ (reference sequence). The CDR3 extends over 19 amino acids. V gave up 5 bases and J gave up 2 bases; unmatched junction bases: 13. CDR3 bases: TGTGCCAGCAGCCTGGGAACGAGGGGACTAGCGGGAGGTACCTACGAGCAGTACTTC. The encoded protein is CASSLGTRGLAGGTYEQYF.

This chain links TRBV4-2 with TRBJ2-4; tentative D call: TRBD2 (7 bases). This CDR3 is built from 16 residues. Per the germline V gene, CDR1 is LGHNA and CDR2 is YNFKEQ. V lost 4 bases, J lost 1 base, and 14 bases lay in between. In nucleotides, the CDR3 is TGTGCCAGCAGCCCTGGGGGGGGCGATGCCAAAAACATTCAGTACTTC. This codes for CASSPGGGDAKNIQYF.

This clone was seen a single time. The chain recombines TRBV4-2 with TRBJ2-7; TRBD1 agrees at 7 bases. Germline values: CDR1 LGHNA, CDR2 YNFKEQ. The CDR3 covers 15 residues. Trimming took 4 bases from V and 5 from J; bases not matched to a gene: 11. The CDR3 DNA sequence: TGTGCCAGCAGCCGTCTCGACAGGGATTACCACGAGCAGTACTTC. Amino acids: CASSRLDRDYHEQYF.

In DNA, the CDR3 is TGCAGTGTTGCCAACTATGGCTACACCTTC. It codes for CSVANYGYTF. This rearrangement joins TRBV20-1 to TRBJ1-2; D not resolved. The CDR3 extends over 10 amino acids. The V gene lost 7 bases and the J gene lost 2 bases, with 5 bases spanning the gap. Germline CDR1 DFQATT, CDR2 SNEGSKA (reference sequence).

This chain connects TRBV7-7 to TRBJ2-1, with TRBD2 matching 8 bases. There are 17 residues in the CDR3. Germline lookup yields CDR1 SSHAT and CDR2 FNYEAQ (reference sequence). Trimming removed 1 base from V and 7 bases from J; junction bases left unmatched: 12. The CDR3 bases are TGTGCCAGCAGCTTAGGGCCCAGCGGGGGATTGGTAAATGAGCAGTTCTTC. Encoded protein: CASSLGPSGGLVNEQFF.

The rearrangement uses TRBV9 and TRBJ1-6; D is undetermined. Germline values: CDR1 SGDLS, CDR2 YYNGEE. Trimming removed 4 bases at V and 8 bases at J, with 10 bases between. This CDR3 region has 13 residues. CDR3 nucleotides: TGTGCCAGCAGCCCCCAAAGGGATTCACCCCTCCACTTT. Translating it yields CASSPQRDSPLHF.